The 2 T cell receptor beta chains listed next were all sequenced from one sample in a study of blood T cell repertoires in COVID-19. Only in-frame clones appear in the TCRdb table, and some are missing; sequencing was by immunoSEQ multiplex PCR. The sample lists about 220,000 clones, approximately 80% seen once, with 13% in the top ten. Sequenced sample: peripheral blood. The receptors here all came from a human donor in a cohort sampled during active COVID-19.

This chain joins TRBV28 and TRBJ1-1; D possibly corresponds to TRBD1 (5 bases). The germline CDR1 and CDR2 sequences are MDHEN and SYDVKM. V was cut by 5 bases and J by 3 bases, with 13 bases left in between. This CDR3 has 14 amino acids. DNA for the CDR3: TGTGCCAGCAGTCCCCCAGGGTTTGACACTGAAGCTTTCTTT. Translation gives CASSPPGFDTEAFF.

This chain connects TRBV28 to TRBJ1-4; 7 nucleotides line up with TRBD1. The CDR3 length is 14 residues. Looked up from germline, CDR1 is MDHEN and CDR2 is SYDVKM. With V trimmed by 8 bases and J by 4 bases, 7 bases remained unmatched. Here the CDR3 DNA reads TGTGCCAGCTCTCCAGGGGGGAATAATGAAAAACTGTTTTTT. This gives the protein CASSPGGNNEKLFF. The full variable domain, rest sourced from reference TRBV28 and TRBJ1-4, is DVKVTQSSRYLVKRTGEKVFLECVQDMDHENMFWYRQDPGLGLRLIYFSYDVKMKEKGDIPEGYSVSREKKERFSLILESASTNQTSMYLCASSPGGNNEKLFFGSGTQLSVL.